Listed below are T cell receptor beta chains from one sample, sequenced in a study of cytomegalovirus exposure and HLA in healthy donors. The method was immunoSEQ multiplex PCR; TCRdb's version includes in-frame clones alone and lacks a portion of them. The data contain about 110,000 clones, about three quarters of them singletons. The source material was PBMCs. The source of these receptors is a woman aged 55-70 years in good health and CMV-seropositive. Each CDR3 is given with its conserved first and last residue.

CASSQDDKKLFF,TRBJ1-4,TRBV4-2
CASREGGYTEAFF,TRBJ1-1,TRBV19
CASSRGGQYTEAFF,TRBJ1-1,TRBV14
CASSLRYGEAFF,TRBJ1-1,TRBV28
CASSVVAGAEQYF,TRBJ2-7,TRBV5-1
CASSSGPSGSYEQYF,TRBJ2-7,TRBV27
CASRDPGGRKETQYF,TRBJ2-5,TRBV6-1
CSAWDRGQPQHF,TRBJ1-5,TRBV29-1
CASSLGGPRGNTEAFF,TRBJ1-1,TRBV5-1
CASSELSVYGYTF,TRBJ1-2,TRBV6-1
CASSLGLAGGSSYNEQFF,TRBJ2-1,TRBV19
CASSLVGLGSTEAFF,TRBJ1-1,TRBV7-9
CASSRTGPGNTIYF,TRBJ1-3,TRBV6-5
CASSSGAGGSGANVLTF,TRBJ2-6,TRBV7-9
CAISGGQGPNEKLFF,TRBJ1-4,TRBV10-3
CASSLGSSYSYEQYF,TRBJ2-7,TRBV6-5
CASSLGGYEQYF,TRBJ2-7,TRBV5-1
CASSHSTGQPQHF,TRBJ1-5,TRBV4-1
CAIAGQGPPSYEQYF,TRBJ2-7,TRBV10-3
CASSLKAGYSPLHF,TRBJ1-6,TRBV7-9
CASRAVSYEQYF,TRBJ2-7,TRBV27
CASSVEISLTGELFF,TRBJ2-2,TRBV9
CASSLSPGKDPYGYTF,TRBJ1-2,TRBV5-1
CASSYSGGDRYGYTF,TRBJ1-2,TRBV6-5
CASSLVRGEAFF,TRBJ1-1,TRBV7-2
CATRAVINEQFF,TRBJ2-1,TRBV10-3
CASSIQGAEAFF,TRBJ1-1,TRBV7-9
CASSKTGVTPGEQFF,TRBJ2-1,TRBV21-1
CATSRGLAGLSTYEQYF,TRBJ2-7,TRBV15
CASSPPGTLKYNEQFF,TRBJ2-1,TRBV9
CASSDPSGVTYNEQFF,TRBJ2-1,TRBV6-1
CSVVLNTGELFF,TRBJ2-2,TRBV29-1
CASSPLQGRSGYTF,TRBJ1-2,TRBV5-4
CASSPGQGNQPQHF,TRBJ1-5,TRBV28
CASSTQGALAKNIQYF,TRBJ2-4,TRBV7-2
CASSPPMGTGKNTEAFF,TRBJ1-1,TRBV18
CASSSGTSGRFGTDTQYF,TRBJ2-3,TRBV7-3